Shown below are 19 T cell receptor beta chains from a single sample sequenced in a study of blood T cell repertoires in COVID-19. Libraries were prepared by immunoSEQ multiplex PCR; TCRdb keeps only in-frame clonotypes and omits some of them. The table records some 270,000 clones, just under 90% of them present only once. The sample consisted of PBMCs or T cells enriched from blood (not recorded which). Receptors were obtained from a woman aged 25 to 39 with acute COVID-19.

The V gene is TRBV11-2, the J gene TRBJ2-3; a possible D gene is TRBD2 (7 bases). The V end lost 7 bases, the J end lost 4 bases, and 18 bases lay between the germline ends. The CDR3 runs to 15 residues. The germline CDR1 and CDR2 sequences are SGHAT and FQNNGV. The CDR3 bases are TGTGCCAGCACCCACTGGGGGGGCTACGCAGATACGCAGTATTTT. Its protein is CASTHWGGYADTQYF.

The chain uses TRBV18 and TRBJ1-3; 7 bases line up with TRBD1. The CDR3 spans 14 residues. Germline V gene data show CDR1 as KGHSH and CDR2 as LQKENI. The V and J ends lost 6 bases and 2 bases, in that order; junction bases with no gene match: 4. The CDR3 DNA reads TGTGCCAGCTCGACAGGGAACCCTGGAAACACCATATATTTT. The encoded protein is CASSTGNPGNTIYF.

The chain employs TRBV6-6 and TRBJ2-1; 11 bases align to TRBD2. This CDR3 contains 14 residues. J was trimmed by 9 bases and V by 10 bases; bases with no gene match: 11. Germline values: CDR1 MNHNY, CDR2 SVGAGI (reference sequence). The CDR3 loop reads CATTQLAGDREQFF. In DNA, the CDR3 is TGTGCCACTACCCAACTAGCGGGAGATCGTGAGCAGTTCTTC.

This chain uses TRBV28 with TRBJ1-1, with D perhaps matching TRBD1 (6 bases). This CDR3 region has 12 residues. Between the trimmed V and J ends, which lost 7 bases and 11 bases, there was a span of 17 bases. Per germline, CDR1 MDHEN and CDR2 SYDVKM. The CDR3 DNA reads as TGTGCCAGCACCGTCGAGCCCCAGGGGGCTTTCTTT. Residues: CASTVEPQGAFF.

The CDR3 reads CASAGLAGTGELFF. The CDR3 DNA reads TGTGCCAGCGCTGGACTAGCGGGGACCGGGGAGCTGTTTTTT. This chain joins TRBV6-5 and TRBJ2-2, with 12 bases aligning to TRBD2. This CDR3 is built from 14 residues. After removal of 8 bases from V and 5 bases from J, the junction contained 3 bases not matched to a gene. Germline lookup yields CDR1 MNHEY and CDR2 SVGAGI.

The chain couples TRBV10-3 to TRBJ2-2; 8 bases agree with TRBD2. Germline loops: CDR1 ENHRY, CDR2 SYGVKD. The CDR3 consists of 16 residues. Losses at the gene ends were 7 bases for V and 4 bases for J; bases not matched to a gene: 11. As DNA, the CDR3 is TGTGCCATCACCCGGGGGGGGCCAATCGTCACCGGGGAGCTGTTTTTT. Translation: CAITRGGPIVTGELFF.

The chain has TRBV5-1 and TRBJ1-5; unclear D gene. Germline V CDR1 and CDR2: SGHRS, YFSETQ. V was trimmed by 0 bases and J by 1 base, leaving 8 bases between them. The CDR3 runs to 15 residues. CDR3 DNA sequence: TGCGCCAGCAGCTTGGGAACGGAGAGCAATCAGCCCCAGCATTTT. Its translation: CASSLGTESNQPQHF.

The chain uses TRBV3-1 (or the pseudogene TRBV3-2) and TRBJ2-7, with 7 nucleotides matching TRBD1. CDR3 size: 15 residues. The germline V gene encodes CDR1 LGHDT and CDR2 YNNKEL (reference sequence). The V segment lost 1 base and the J segment 7 bases; nucleotides outside the gene matches: 10. CDR3 amino acids: CASSQGGTALGEQYF. The CDR3, as DNA: TGTGCCAGCAGCCAAGGTGGGACAGCTTTGGGTGAGCAGTACTTC.

Points on this clone: Other DNA sequences in the same sample also yield this CDR3. J is TRBJ2-7 and V is TRBV18, with TRBD1 matching 7 bases. Trimming took 1 base from V and 0 from J; bases not matched to a gene: 0. CDR1 and CDR2 (germline): KGHSH, LQKENI. The CDR3 totals 14 residues. In nucleotides, the CDR3 is TGTGCCAGCTCACCACGGGACAGCTCCTACGAGCAGTACTTC. Protein sequence: CASSPRDSSYEQYF.

The chain couples TRBV28 to TRBJ1-2; tentative D call: TRBD1 (5 bases). Trimming shortened V by 3 bases and J by 0 bases, and 8 bases separated the two germline ends. This CDR3 is built from 14 residues. Per germline, CDR1 MDHEN and CDR2 SYDVKM. The CDR3 DNA follows: TGTGCCAGCAGTTTGGGGGGAGCTAACTATGGCTACACCTTC. Translated, it gives CASSLGGANYGYTF.

This clone has just one count. The genes are TRBV9 and TRBJ2-6; D is possibly TRBD1 (6 bases). The CDR3 is made up of 17 amino acids. Germline CDR1 is SGDLS and CDR2 is YYNGEE. V was cut by 2 bases and J by 0 bases, with 12 bases left in between. The CDR3 nucleotides are TGTGCCAGCAGCGTCAACAGGGCTACCTCTGGGGCCAACGTCCTGACTTTC. Its translation is CASSVNRATSGANVLTF.

V and J are TRBV29-1 and TRBJ2-7; TRBD1 might be the D (6 bases). The CDR3 is made up of 11 amino acids. The V and J ends lost 6 bases and 1 base respectively, with 7 bases between them. Germline CDR1 and CDR2: SQVTM and ANQGSEA. Here the CDR3 reads CSVGTSYEQYF. In nucleotides, the CDR3 is TGCAGCGTAGGGACATCCTACGAGCAGTACTTC.

The chain combines TRBV28 with TRBJ2-7; maybe TRBD2 (6 bases). Trimming shortened V by 6 bases and J by 2 bases, and 17 bases separated the two germline ends. From germline, CDR1 is MDHEN and CDR2 SYDVKM. This CDR3 spans 15 amino acids. The CDR3 DNA sequence: TGTGCCAGCAGAGATTACGGGACTGGGACCTACGAGCAGTACTTC. This codes for CASRDYGTGTYEQYF.

V and J are TRBV5-1 and TRBJ1-1, with 7 bases aligning to TRBD1. Germline CDR1 SGHRS, CDR2 YFSETQ. V trimming: 0 bases; J trimming: 1 base; junction bases outside the gene matches: 6. The CDR3 has 16 amino acids. Written as DNA, the CDR3 is TGCGCCAGCAGCTTGGCCTACAGGGGAAAGAACACTGAAGCTTTCTTT. This gives the protein CASSLAYRGKNTEAFF.

The chain has TRBV7-2 and TRBJ2-4; D remains unclear. Trimming took off 1 base at V and 0 bases at J, with 7 bases between the two ends. Germline-derived CDR1 and CDR2 are SGHTA and FQGNSA. The CDR3 has 15 amino acids. The CDR3, as DNA: TGTGCCAGCAGCTTAGTAGGAGTAGCCAAAAACATTCAGTACTTC. Translation gives CASSLVGVAKNIQYF.

The chain is built from TRBV7-2 and TRBJ1-1; TRBD1 might be the D (5 bases). The V gene lost 1 base and the J gene lost 1 base, with 7 bases spanning the gap. This CDR3 is 14 amino acids long. Germline CDR1 is SGHTA and CDR2 is FQGNSA. CDR3 sequence: CASSLGGWNTEAFF. The CDR3 DNA reads as TGTGCCAGCAGCTTAGGGGGCTGGAACACTGAAGCTTTCTTT.

The chain recombines TRBV14 with TRBJ1-1; D is unclear. Deletions cut 6 bases from V and 11 bases from J, with 19 bases between. CDR3 size: 13 residues. Germline lookup yields CDR1 SGHDN and CDR2 FVKESK. CDR3 residues: CASSREDTSSAFF. CDR3 bases: TGTGCCAGCAGTCGAGAGGATACCTCCTCCGCTTTCTTT. Complete variable domain (other parts from reference TRBV14 and TRBJ1-1): EAGVTQFPSHSVIEKGQTVTLRCDPISGHDNLYWYRRVMGKEIKFLLHFVKESKQDESGMPNNRFLAERTGGTYSTLKVQPAELEDSGVYFCASSREDTSSAFFGQGTRLTVV.

This chain links TRBV27 with TRBJ1-6, with D possibly TRBD1 on 5 matching bases. This CDR3 contains 17 residues. The germline CDR1 and CDR2 sequences are MNHEY and SMNVEV (reference sequence). V was shortened by 6 bases and J by 0 bases, with 15 bases between the two germline ends. The CDR3 coding sequence is TGTGCCAGCAGATCACCGCGGGGCGTCTCCTATAATTCACCCCTCCACTTT. Residues: CASRSPRGVSYNSPLHF.

The chain has TRBV7-3 and TRBJ2-3; 10 bases are a match to TRBD2. Germline V gives CDR1 SGHTA, CDR2 FQGTGA. The CDR3 has 18 amino acids. V gave up 2 bases and J gave up 1 base; unmatched junction bases: 9. DNA for the CDR3: TGTGCCAGCAGCTTAGGCCTAGCGGGAGTAGGTGGCACAGATACGCAGTATTTT. Amino acids: CASSLGLAGVGGTDTQYF.